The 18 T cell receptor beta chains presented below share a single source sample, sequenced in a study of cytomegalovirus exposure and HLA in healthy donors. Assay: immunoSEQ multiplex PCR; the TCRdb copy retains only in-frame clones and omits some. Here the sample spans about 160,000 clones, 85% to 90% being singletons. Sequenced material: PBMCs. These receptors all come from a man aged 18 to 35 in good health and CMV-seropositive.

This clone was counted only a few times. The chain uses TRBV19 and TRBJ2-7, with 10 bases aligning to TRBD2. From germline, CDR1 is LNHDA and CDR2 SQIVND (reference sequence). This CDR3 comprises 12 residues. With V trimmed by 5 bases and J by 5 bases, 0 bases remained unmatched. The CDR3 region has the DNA TGTGCCAGTAGTGGACTAGCGGACGAGCAGTACTTC. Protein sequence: CASSGLADEQYF.

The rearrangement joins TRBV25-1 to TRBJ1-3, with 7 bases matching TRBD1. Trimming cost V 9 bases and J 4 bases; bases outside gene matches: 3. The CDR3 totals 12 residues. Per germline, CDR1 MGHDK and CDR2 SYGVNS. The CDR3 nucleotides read TGTGCCAGTGGGACAGACGGAAACACCATATATTTT. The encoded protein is CASGTDGNTIYF.

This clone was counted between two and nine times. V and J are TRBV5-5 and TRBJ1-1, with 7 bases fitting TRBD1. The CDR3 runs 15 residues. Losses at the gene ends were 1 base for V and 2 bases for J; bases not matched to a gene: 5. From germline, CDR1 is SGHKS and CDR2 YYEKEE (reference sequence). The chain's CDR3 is CASSLRGTANTEAFF. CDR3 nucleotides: TGTGCCAGCAGCTTGAGGGGGACAGCCAACACTGAAGCTTTCTTT.

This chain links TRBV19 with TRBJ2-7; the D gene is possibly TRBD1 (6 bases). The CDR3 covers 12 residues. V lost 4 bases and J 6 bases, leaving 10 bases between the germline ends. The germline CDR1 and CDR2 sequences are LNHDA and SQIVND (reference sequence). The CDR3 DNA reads TGTGCCAGTAGTACGGGGACAATCGAGCAGTACTTC. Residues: CASSTGTIEQYF.

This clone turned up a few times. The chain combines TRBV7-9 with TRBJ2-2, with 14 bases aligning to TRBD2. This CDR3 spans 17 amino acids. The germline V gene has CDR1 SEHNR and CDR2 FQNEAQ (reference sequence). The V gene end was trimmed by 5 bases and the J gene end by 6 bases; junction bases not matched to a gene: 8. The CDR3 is CASSNRRLAGGPGELFF. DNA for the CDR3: TGTGCCAGCAGCAACAGGAGACTAGCGGGAGGGCCCGGGGAGCTGTTTTTT.

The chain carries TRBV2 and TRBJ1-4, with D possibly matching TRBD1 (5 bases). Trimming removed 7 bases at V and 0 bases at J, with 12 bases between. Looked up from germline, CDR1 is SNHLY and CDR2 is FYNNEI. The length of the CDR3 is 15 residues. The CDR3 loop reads CASNKDSPTNEKLFF. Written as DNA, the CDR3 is TGTGCCAGCAATAAAGACAGCCCAACTAATGAAAAACTGTTTTTT.

The CDR3 protein is CASSRPSESTDTQYF. DNA of the CDR3: TGTGCCAGCTCACGGCCTAGCGAATCCACAGATACGCAGTATTTT. The chain links TRBV18 to TRBJ2-3; maybe TRBD2 (6 bases). CDR1 is KGHSH, CDR2 LQKENI, per germline. The CDR3 has 15 residues. V gave up 4 bases and J gave up 2 bases, with 13 bases separating them.

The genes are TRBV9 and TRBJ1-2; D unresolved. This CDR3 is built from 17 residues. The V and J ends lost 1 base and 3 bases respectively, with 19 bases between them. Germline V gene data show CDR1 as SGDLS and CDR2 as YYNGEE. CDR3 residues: CASSVYRGGPGDYGYTF. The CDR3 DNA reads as TGTGCCAGCAGCGTATATCGTGGAGGGCCTGGCGACTATGGCTACACCTTC.

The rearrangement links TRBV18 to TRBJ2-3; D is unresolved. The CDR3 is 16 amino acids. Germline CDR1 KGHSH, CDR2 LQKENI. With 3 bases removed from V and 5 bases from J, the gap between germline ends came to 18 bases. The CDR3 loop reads CASSPSQTRVGDTQYF. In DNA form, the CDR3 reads TGTGCCAGCTCACCCTCACAAACCCGGGTTGGAGATACGCAGTATTTT.

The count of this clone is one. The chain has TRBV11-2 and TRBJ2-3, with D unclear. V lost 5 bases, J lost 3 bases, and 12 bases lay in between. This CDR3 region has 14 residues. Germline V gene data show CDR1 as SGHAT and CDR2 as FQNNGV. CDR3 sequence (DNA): TGTGCCAGCAGCCGCGAGAGTACGACAGATACGCAGTATTTT. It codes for CASSRESTTDTQYF.

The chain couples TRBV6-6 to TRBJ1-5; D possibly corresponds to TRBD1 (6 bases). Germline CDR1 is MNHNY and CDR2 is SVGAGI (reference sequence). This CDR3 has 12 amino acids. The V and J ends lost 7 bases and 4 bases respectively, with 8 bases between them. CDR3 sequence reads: CASNRVNQPQHF. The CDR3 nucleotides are TGTGCCAGCAACAGGGTTAATCAGCCCCAGCATTTT.

This chain's CDR3 is CASSYSTSQETQYF. The CDR3 coding sequence is TGTGCCAGCAGTTACTCGACTAGCCAAGAGACCCAGTACTTC. This sequence joins TRBV6-5 and TRBJ2-5, with D possibly TRBD2 on 6 matching bases. The germline gives CDR1 MNHEY, CDR2 SVGAGI. Trimming left V 0 bases short and J 1 base short, with 6 bases between. This CDR3 contains 14 residues.

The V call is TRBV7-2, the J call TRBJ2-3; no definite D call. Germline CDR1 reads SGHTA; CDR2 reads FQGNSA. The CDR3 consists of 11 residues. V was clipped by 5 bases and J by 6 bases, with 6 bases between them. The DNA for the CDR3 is TGTGCCAGCAGCCCCGTTGATACGCAGTATTTT. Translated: CASSPVDTQYF.

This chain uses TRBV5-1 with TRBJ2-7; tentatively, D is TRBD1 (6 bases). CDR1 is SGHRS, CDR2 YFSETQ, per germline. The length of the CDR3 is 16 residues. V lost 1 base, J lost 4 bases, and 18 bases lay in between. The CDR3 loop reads CASSLNYAGDGYEQYF. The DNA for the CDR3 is TGCGCCAGCAGCTTGAACTATGCAGGGGATGGGTACGAGCAGTACTTC.

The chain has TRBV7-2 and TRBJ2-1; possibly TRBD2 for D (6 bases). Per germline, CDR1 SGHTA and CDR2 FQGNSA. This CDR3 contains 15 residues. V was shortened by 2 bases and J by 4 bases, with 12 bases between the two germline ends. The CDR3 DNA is TGTGCCAGCAGCTTATTGTCAGGGACTTACAATGAGCAGTTCTTC. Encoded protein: CASSLLSGTYNEQFF.

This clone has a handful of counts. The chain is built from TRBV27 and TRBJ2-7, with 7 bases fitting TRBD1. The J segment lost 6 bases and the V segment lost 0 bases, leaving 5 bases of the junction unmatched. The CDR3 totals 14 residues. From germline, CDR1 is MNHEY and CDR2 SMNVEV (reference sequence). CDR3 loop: CASSLSTGLSEQYF. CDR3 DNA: TGTGCCAGCAGTTTATCGACAGGGCTCTCCGAGCAGTACTTC.

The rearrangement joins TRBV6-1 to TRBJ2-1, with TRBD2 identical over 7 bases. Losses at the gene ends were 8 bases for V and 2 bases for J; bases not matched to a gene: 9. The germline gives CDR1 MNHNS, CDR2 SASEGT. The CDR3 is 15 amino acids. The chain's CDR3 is CASFKAGRTYNEQFF. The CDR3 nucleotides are TGTGCCAGCTTCAAAGCGGGACGTACCTACAATGAGCAGTTCTTC.

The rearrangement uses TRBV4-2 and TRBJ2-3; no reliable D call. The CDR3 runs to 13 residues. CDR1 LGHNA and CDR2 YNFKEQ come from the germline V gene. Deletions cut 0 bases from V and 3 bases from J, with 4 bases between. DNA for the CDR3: TGTGCCAGCAGCCAAGATCTGACAGATACGCAGTATTTT. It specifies CASSQDLTDTQYF.